The clone carrying this T cell receptor (beta chain) was observed a single time. Its antigen is undetermined. These data come from a study of shared clonotypes between healthy human individuals. It was across several immunoSEQ plates that each subset's genomic DNA was evenly split. DNA at approximately 200 ng, roughly 27,000 T cell genomes, went into sorted-subset replicate PCRs. This table comes from immunoSEQ multiplex PCR, and its TCRdb copy is limited to in-frame clones, with some not included. The sample records some 700,000 clones, about 90% being singletons. General observations from the study: Clonotypes which were not shared had lower generation probabilities than clonotypes that all four donors shared.

V was pared by 1 base and J by 2 bases, with 8 bases between. This CDR3 comprises 14 residues. Germline lookup yields CDR1 SGHTA and CDR2 FQGNSA. This TCR was sampled from a young man in good health. Some clones in this sample may be carry-over from other donors' samples. The sample taken for sequencing was memory CD8+ T cells from PBMCs. Documented subset: CD45RO+ cells pooled with CCR7-negative TemRA cells. The chain links TRBV7-2 to TRBJ1-1; D is undetermined. CDR3 sequence: CASSLVGSNTEAFF. DNA for the CDR3: TGTGCCAGCAGCTTAGTCGGCAGCAACACTGAAGCTTTCTTT.